This T cell receptor (beta chain) is drawn from a study of blood T cell repertoires in COVID-19. Across the whole study: COVID-19 samples collected from the United States, Italy and Spain covered acute and convalescent phases. The cDNA or gDNA used as material had been derived from T cells, B-cell-depleted T cells, or PBMCs.

Original processing methods: Nucleated cell counts were estimated from reference gene primer amplification. Here immunoSEQ multiplex PCR was the method, and the copy in TCRdb shows in-frame clones only, minus some. The V and J calls and clone size are taken from that table; D and trimming were inferred from the DNA. The table has a few hundred thousand clones, about nine tenths seen once. The CDR3 spans 12 residues. The V end was cut by 5 bases, the J end by 2 bases, with 5 bases between. Germline V CDR1 and CDR2: SGHTA, FQGNSA. Sequencing was carried out using peripheral blood. The sequence derives from a woman in her thirties or forties who had recovered from COVID-19. This rearrangement joins TRBV7-2 to TRBJ2-3, with unresolved D. CDR3 DNA: TGTGCCAGCAGCACTTACACAGATACGCAGTATTTT. Translation gives CASSTYTDTQYF.